The clone carrying this T cell receptor (beta chain) turned up a few times. Antigen specificity is unknown. Three rounds of nested PCR, following a modified ARM-PCR protocol, produced the TCRbeta library. TCRdb analysed the multiplex PCR reads with MiXCR anew, one entry per CDR3 protein. The sample lists tens of thousands of distinct CDR3 sequences; about 66% were seen once. This sample's RNA came from whole unsorted tissue. This entry belongs to a study of tumor and adjacent non-tumor tissue in lung cancer. Study in general: Patients comprised roughly 12 adenocarcinoma, 2 squamous cell carcinoma and 1 small cell lung cancer.

Germline CDR1 reads SGHAT; CDR2 reads FQDESV (reference sequence). The CDR3 is 15 residues long. Points from the study as a whole: Higher tumor TCR diversity was associated with shorter survival.

The chain has TRBV11-1 and TRBJ2-1, with 8 bases identical to TRBD1. This TCR was recovered from a man aged 55-75 years with non-small cell lung cancer. Sequenced material: lung tumor tissue. In DNA, the CDR3 is TGTATCAGCGGCTCCCGGACAGGGTCCTACAATGAGCAGTTCTTC. As protein: CISGSRTGSYNEQFF.